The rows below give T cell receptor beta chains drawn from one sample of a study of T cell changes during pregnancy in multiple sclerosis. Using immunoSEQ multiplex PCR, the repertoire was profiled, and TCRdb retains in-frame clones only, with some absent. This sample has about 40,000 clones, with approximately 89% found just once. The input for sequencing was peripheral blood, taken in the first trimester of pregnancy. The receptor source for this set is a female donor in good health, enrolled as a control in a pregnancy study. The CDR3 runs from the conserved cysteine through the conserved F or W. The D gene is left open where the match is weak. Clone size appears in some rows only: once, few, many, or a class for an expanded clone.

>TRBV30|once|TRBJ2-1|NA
CAWSVGSAGTVEQFF
TGTGCCTGGAGTGTCGGTAGCGCGGGCACAGTGGAGCAGTTCTTC
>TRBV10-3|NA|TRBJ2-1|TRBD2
CAISDRGLAGGSSYNEQFF
TGTGCCATCAGTGACCGGGGACTAGCGGGAGGGAGCTCCTACAATGAGCAGTTCTTC
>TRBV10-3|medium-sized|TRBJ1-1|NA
CAIKEDTEAFF
TGTGCCATCAAAGAGGACACTGAAGCTTTCTTT
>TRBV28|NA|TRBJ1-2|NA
CASSSGQLTYGYTF
TGTGCCAGCAGCTCTGGACAATTAACGTATGGCTACACCTTC
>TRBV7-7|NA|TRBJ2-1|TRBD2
CASSSHSGPIGGGEQFF
TGTGCCAGCAGCTCGCACTCCGGACCTATAGGCGGGGGTGAGCAGTTCTTC
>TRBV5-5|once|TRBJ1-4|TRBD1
CASSSPTGGWEKLFF
TGTGCCAGCAGCTCCCCGACAGGGGGTTGGGAAAAACTGTTTTTT
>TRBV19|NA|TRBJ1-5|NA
CASSSADRLNPHF
TGTGCCAGTAGTAGCGCTGACAGACTTAATCCGCATTTT
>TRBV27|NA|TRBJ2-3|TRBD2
CASRATGTSGRTDTQYF
TGTGCCAGCAGAGCAACCGGGACTAGCGGGAGGACAGATACGCAGTATTTT
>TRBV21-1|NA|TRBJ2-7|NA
CASTTRTDEQYF
TGTGCCAGCACCACTAGAACAGACGAGCAGTACTTC
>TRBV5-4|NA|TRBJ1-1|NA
CASSLAEENTEAFF
TGTGCCAGCAGCTTGGCCGAGGAGAACACTGAAGCTTTCTTT
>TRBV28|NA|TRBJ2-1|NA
CASIPQGISYIEQFF
TGTGCCAGCATCCCCCAGGGTATCTCCTACATTGAGCAGTTCTTC
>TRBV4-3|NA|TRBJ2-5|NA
CASSRGAAGVKRETQYF
TGCGCCAGCAGCCGGGGGGCGGCGGGGGTTAAAAGGGAGACCCAGTACTTC
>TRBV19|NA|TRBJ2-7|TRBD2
CASSIRASGSDEQYF
TGTGCCAGTAGTATTAGGGCTAGCGGGAGTGACGAGCAGTACTTC
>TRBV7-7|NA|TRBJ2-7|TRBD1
CASSPRQGVYEQYF
TGTGCTAGCAGCCCCCGACAGGGGGTTTACGAGCAGTACTTC
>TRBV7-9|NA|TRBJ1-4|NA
CASSSVGAEKLFF
TGTGCCAGCAGCTCGGTCGGAGCTGAAAAACTGTTTTTT
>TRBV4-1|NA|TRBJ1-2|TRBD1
CASSQDAGGINYGYTF
TGCGCCAGCAGCCAAGATGCAGGGGGTATCAACTATGGCTACACCTTC
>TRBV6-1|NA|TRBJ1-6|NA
CASHGNRSPLHF
TGTGCCAGTCACGGGAACCGATCACCCCTCCACTTT
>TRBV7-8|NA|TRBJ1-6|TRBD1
CASSLGQGYNSPLHF
TGTGCCAGCAGCTTAGGACAGGGCTATAATTCACCCCTCCACTTT
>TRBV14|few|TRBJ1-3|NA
CASSRSAGGNTIYF
TGTGCCAGCAGCCGGTCGGCGGGGGGAAACACCATATATTTT
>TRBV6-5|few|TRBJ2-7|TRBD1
CASSWGQDPTSEQYF
TGTGCCAGCAGTTGGGGACAGGACCCGACCTCCGAGCAGTACTTC
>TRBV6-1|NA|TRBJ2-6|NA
CASSERLGGANVLTF
TGTGCCAGCAGTGAACGACTTGGGGGGGCCAACGTCCTGACTTTC
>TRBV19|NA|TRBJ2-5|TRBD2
CASSSTGGETQYF
TGTGCCAGTAGTAGTACGGGGGGAGAGACCCAGTACTTC
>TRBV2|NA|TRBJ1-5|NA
CASSERSYQPQHF
TGTGCCAGCAGTGAACGGAGTTATCAGCCCCAGCATTTT
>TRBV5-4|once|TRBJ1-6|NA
CASSLRHGRDSPLHF
TGTGCCAGCAGCTTGCGGCACGGGAGGGATTCACCCCTCCACTTT
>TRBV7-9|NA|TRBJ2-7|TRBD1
CASSWDRTYEQYF
TGTGCCAGCAGCTGGGACAGGACCTACGAGCAGTACTTC
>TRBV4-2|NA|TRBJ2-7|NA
CASSQVAPRRQAETPEQYF
TGTGCCAGCAGCCAAGTCGCCCCCCGAAGGCAGGCCGAGACCCCCGAGCAGTACTTC
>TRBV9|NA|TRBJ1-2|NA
CASSALTGNYGYTF
TGTGCCAGCAGCGCCTTGACGGGGAACTATGGCTACACCTTC
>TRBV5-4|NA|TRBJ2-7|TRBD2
CASSLKGTTYEQYF
TGTGCCAGCAGCTTGAAGGGGACTACCTACGAGCAGTACTTC
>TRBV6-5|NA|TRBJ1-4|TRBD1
CASSGGTGGNEKLFF
TGTGCCAGCAGTGGGGGGACAGGGGGTAATGAAAAACTGTTTTTT
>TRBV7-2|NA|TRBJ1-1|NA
CASSRGAGGTNTEAFF
TGTGCCAGCAGCCGGGGGGCTGGAGGGACGAACACTGAAGCTTTCTTT
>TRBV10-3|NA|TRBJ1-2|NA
CAISESTRTHGYTF
TGTGCCATCAGTGAGTCGACTCGGACTCATGGCTACACCTTC
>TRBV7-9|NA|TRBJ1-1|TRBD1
CASSTGGNTEAFF
TGTGCCAGCAGCACAGGGGGGAACACTGAAGCTTTCTTT
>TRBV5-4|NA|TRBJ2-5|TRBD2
CASTTGGGQETQYF
TGTGCCAGCACAACTGGGGGGGGACAAGAGACCCAGTACTTC
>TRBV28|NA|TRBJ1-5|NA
CASRLWGGGKNQPQHF
TGTGCCAGCAGATTGTGGGGGGGAGGTAAAAATCAGCCCCAGCATTTT
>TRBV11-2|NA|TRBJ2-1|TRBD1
CASSAFPGQGDYNEQFF
TGTGCCAGCAGCGCTTTTCCGGGACAGGGGGACTACAATGAGCAGTTCTTC
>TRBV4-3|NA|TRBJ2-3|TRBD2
CASSQDGASGGADTQYF
TGCGCCAGCAGCCAAGATGGCGCTAGCGGGGGGGCAGATACGCAGTATTTT
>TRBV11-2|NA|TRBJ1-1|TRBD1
CASSPESLRDRDQNTEAFF
TGTGCCAGCAGCCCCGAATCCCTCCGGGACAGGGACCAGAACACTGAAGCTTTCTTT
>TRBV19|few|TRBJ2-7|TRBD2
CASSWGTSGSSYEQYF
TGTGCCAGTAGTTGGGGGACTAGCGGGAGCTCCTACGAGCAGTACTTC
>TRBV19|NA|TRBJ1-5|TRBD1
CASSTHGTGVGQPQHF
TGTGCCAGTAGTACCCATGGAACAGGGGTGGGTCAGCCCCAGCATTTT
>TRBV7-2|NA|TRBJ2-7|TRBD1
CASTYGDSTSYEQYF
TGTGCCAGCACCTACGGGGACAGTACTTCCTACGAGCAGTACTTC
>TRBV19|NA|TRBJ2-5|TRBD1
CASSTTGGSETQYF
TGTGCCAGTAGTACAACAGGGGGCTCGGAGACCCAGTACTTC
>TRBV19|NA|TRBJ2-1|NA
CASSIDRRSWLF
TGTGCCAGTAGTATAGATCGCAGGTCCTGGCTCTTC
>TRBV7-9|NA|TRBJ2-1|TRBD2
CASSLSGLAGGPDEQFF
TGTGCCAGCAGCTTATCGGGACTAGCGGGAGGGCCGGATGAGCAGTTCTTC